Below, 29 T cell receptor beta chains from the same sample are listed, as sequenced in a study of cytomegalovirus exposure and HLA in healthy donors. The PCR ran on 60 Vbeta and 13 Jbeta primers. Only in-frame clones appear in the TCRdb table, and some are missing; sequencing was by immunoSEQ multiplex PCR. The sample consists of 100,000 to 150,000 clones, 60% to 75% of them appearing once. The sequenced sample consisted of PBMCs. The receptors stem from a woman aged 45-60 years in good health and CMV-seropositive.

The chain is built from TRBV7-9 and TRBJ2-3; 7 nucleotides match TRBD1. This CDR3 spans 16 amino acids. The trim removed 1 base at V and 2 bases at J, leaving 6 bases unmatched. Germline V gene data show CDR1 as SEHNR and CDR2 as FQNEAQ (reference sequence). The CDR3: CASSLEGARVTDTQYF. CDR3 DNA: TGTGCCAGCAGCTTAGAGGGGGCCAGGGTCACAGATACGCAGTATTTT.

The chain combines TRBV19 with TRBJ1-5; D may be TRBD1 (5 bases). There are 16 residues in the CDR3. Per germline, CDR1 LNHDA and CDR2 SQIVND (reference sequence). V was pared by 6 bases and J by 1 base, with 16 bases between. CDR3 in DNA: TGTGCCAGTAGCCCTATTGGCGGGGCAAGCAATCAGCCCCAGCATTTT. Translation gives CASSPIGGASNQPQHF.

The V gene is TRBV7-8, the J gene TRBJ2-1; 11 bases line up with TRBD2. Germline trimming cut 1 base from V and 9 bases from J; bases unmatched to any gene: 5. Germline V CDR1 and CDR2: SGHVS, FQNEAQ. CDR3 length: 15 amino acids. DNA for the CDR3: TGTGCCAGCAGCTTAGTTAGCGGGGGGGCCTTTGAGCAGTTCTTC. This sequence encodes CASSLVSGGAFEQFF.

This rearrangement joins TRBV29-1 to TRBJ1-1; D remains unclear. V lost 4 bases and J lost 0, with 12 bases in between. This CDR3 comprises 14 residues. Germline CDR1 and CDR2: SQVTM and ANQGSEA. This chain's CDR3 is CSVAAGVLNTEAFF. The CDR3, as DNA: TGCAGCGTTGCGGCAGGCGTTCTGAACACTGAAGCTTTCTTT.

The chain joins TRBV18 to TRBJ2-7, with 10 positions matching TRBD1. The germline gives CDR1 KGHSH, CDR2 LQKENI. The CDR3 loop spans 16 amino acids. Losses at the gene ends were 3 bases for V and 3 bases for J; bases not matched to a gene: 8. CDR3: CASSPKTGGNHYEQYF. In DNA form, the CDR3 reads TGTGCCAGCTCACCTAAGACAGGGGGCAATCACTACGAGCAGTACTTC.

The chain links TRBV19 to TRBJ2-7; 8 bases are shared with TRBD2. This CDR3 is built from 15 residues. J gave up 0 bases and V 4 bases, and 5 bases lay outside the gene matches. Germline lookup yields CDR1 LNHDA and CDR2 SQIVND (reference sequence). CDR3 loop: CASSKIAGLSYEQYF. The CDR3 DNA is TGTGCCAGTAGTAAAATAGCGGGGCTCTCCTACGAGCAGTACTTC.

Only one count was recorded for this clone. The CDR3 here is CASSQDSSRTATNEKLFF. CDR3 coding DNA: TGCGCCAGCAGCCAAGATTCGAGCAGGACTGCAACTAATGAAAAACTGTTTTTT. This chain connects TRBV4-1 to TRBJ1-4, with D unresolved. Germline V gene data show CDR1 as MGHRA and CDR2 as YSYEKL. This CDR3 contains 18 residues. Deletions cut 0 bases from V and 0 bases from J, with 14 bases between.

The chain uses TRBV9 and TRBJ2-7; D uncertain. Trimming removed 2 bases at V and 1 base at J, with 7 bases between. CDR1 and CDR2 from the germline V gene are SGDLS and YYNGEE. CDR3 size: 13 residues. The CDR3 is CASSVASSYEQYF. CDR3 bases: TGTGCCAGCAGCGTTGCCAGTTCCTACGAGCAGTACTTC.

The CDR3 DNA reads as TGTGCCAGCTCACCGCGACAGGTCTGGTATGGCTACACCTTC. Residues: CASSPRQVWYGYTF. The chain recombines TRBV18 with TRBJ1-2; D is perhaps TRBD1 (6 bases). The CDR3 runs to 14 residues. Trimming removed 3 bases at V and 5 bases at J, with 13 bases between. CDR1 and CDR2 from the germline V gene are KGHSH and LQKENI. Full variable domain (outside the CDR3, taken from reference TRBV18 and TRBJ1-2): NAGVMQNPRHLVRRRGQEARLRCSPMKGHSHVYWYRQLPEEGLKFMVYLQKENIIDESGMPKERFSAEFPKEGPSILRIQQVVRGDSAAYFCASSPRQVWYGYTFGSGTRLTVV.

This clone was counted only a few times. This chain connects TRBV7-2 to TRBJ2-1; 7 bases match TRBD2. CDR1 is SGHTA, CDR2 FQGNSA, per germline. Unmatched junction bases numbered 7, after V lost 2 bases and J lost 9 bases. CDR3 length equals 14 residues. CDR3 residues: CASSLSNVAGEQFF. CDR3 bases: TGTGCCAGCAGCTTATCCAACGTAGCGGGTGAGCAGTTCTTC.

This chain joins TRBV5-6 and TRBJ2-1; weak D call: TRBD2 (5 bases). The germline V gene encodes CDR1 SGHDT and CDR2 YYEEEE. V lost 4 bases, J lost 0 bases, and 14 bases lay in between. The CDR3 runs 16 residues. The CDR3 region has the DNA TGTGCCAGCAGCGGGAGCGGTTCCACCTCCTACAATGAGCAGTTCTTC. This translates into CASSGSGSTSYNEQFF.

The chain couples TRBV6-1 to TRBJ2-1; 7 bases line up with TRBD2. The CDR3 totals 13 residues. V shed 7 bases, J shed 6 bases, and the junction held 6 bases outside the gene matches. Looked up from germline, CDR1 is MNHNS and CDR2 is SASEGT. CDR3 sequence reads: CASIGGGLNEQFF. The CDR3 DNA is TGTGCCAGCATTGGGGGGGGTCTCAATGAGCAGTTCTTC.

The chain combines TRBV7-2 with TRBJ2-7; 10 nucleotides align to TRBD1. J gave up 3 bases and V 5 bases, and 4 bases lay outside the gene matches. This CDR3 comprises 14 residues. Germline V lookup: CDR1 SGHTA, CDR2 FQGNSA. The chain's CDR3 is CASSLDRGLYEQYF. DNA of the CDR3: TGTGCCAGCAGCCTAGACAGGGGGCTCTACGAGCAGTACTTC.

This chain joins TRBV6-6 and TRBJ2-5; 8 bases are shared with TRBD2. V shed 6 bases and J 4 bases; nucleotides not matched to a gene: 7. Germline assignment: CDR1 MNHNY and CDR2 SVGAGI (reference sequence). This CDR3 comprises 14 residues. In nucleotides, the CDR3 is TGTGCCAGCAGGTCCTCGGGGGGGAGAGAGACCCAGTACTTC. Translated, it gives CASRSSGGRETQYF.

V gene TRBV29-1 combines with J gene TRBJ1-5; no reliable D call. V gave up 4 bases and J gave up 7 bases, with 11 bases separating them. Germline values: CDR1 SQVTM, CDR2 ANQGSEA. The CDR3 has 12 residues. This CDR3 is CSVVAAGQPQHF. For the CDR3, the DNA is TGCAGCGTTGTGGCAGCCGGGCAGCCCCAGCATTTT.

The gene calls are TRBV19 and TRBJ2-7, with a possible D match to TRBD1 (5 bases). V gave up 8 bases and J gave up 1 base, with 15 bases separating them. Germline V lookup: CDR1 LNHDA, CDR2 SQIVND (reference sequence). The CDR3 is made up of 14 amino acids. CDR3 residues: CASGWTAGSYEQYF. The CDR3 nucleotides are TGTGCCAGTGGGTGGACCGCAGGGTCCTACGAGCAGTACTTC.

The chain joins TRBV4-2 to TRBJ2-4; the match to TRBD2 covers 10 bases. The CDR3 sequence is 19 residues long. Germline assignment: CDR1 LGHNA and CDR2 YNFKEQ. With 0 bases clipped from V and 0 bases from J, the junction kept 8 bases outside the gene matches. The CDR3: CASSQENLAGARAKNIQYF. The CDR3 DNA follows: TGTGCCAGCAGCCAAGAAAACCTAGCGGGGGCCCGAGCCAAAAACATTCAGTACTTC.

The V gene is TRBV6-5, the J gene TRBJ2-3; 8 bases are shared with TRBD1. CDR3 length: 16 residues. Germline trimming cut 3 bases from V and 1 base from J; bases unmatched to any gene: 6. Germline-derived CDR1 and CDR2 are MNHEY and SVGAGI. CDR3 sequence reads: CASSYNSGQGTDTQYF. CDR3 nucleotide sequence: TGTGCCAGCAGTTATAATTCGGGACAGGGCACAGATACGCAGTATTTT.

The chain carries TRBV7-8 and TRBJ1-5; 7 bases fit TRBD1. This CDR3 is 15 amino acids long. CDR1 is SGHVS, CDR2 FQNEAQ, per germline. Germline trimming cut 1 base from V and 3 bases from J; bases unmatched to any gene: 3. The CDR3 nucleotides are TGTGCCAGCAGCTTAGAACAGGGGAACAATCAGCCCCAGCATTTT. It is translated as CASSLEQGNNQPQHF.

The V gene is TRBV4-1, the J gene TRBJ2-7; a weak D match, TRBD2 (5 bases). Trimming left V 2 bases short and J 1 base short, with 15 bases between. The CDR3 has 16 residues. Germline V gene lookup returns CDR1 MGHRA and CDR2 YSYEKL. CDR3 in DNA: TGCGCCAGCAGCCAAAACCTTCGGGCGGGTTCCTACGAGCAGTACTTC. Amino acid sequence: CASSQNLRAGSYEQYF.

The rearrangement joins TRBV6-1 to TRBJ1-2, with TRBD1 matching 9 bases. The CDR3 is made up of 12 amino acids. V lost 10 bases, J lost 5 bases, and 5 bases stayed unmatched. Germline values: CDR1 MNHNS, CDR2 SASEGT. The CDR3 sequence: CATIGTGYGYTF. CDR3 in DNA: TGTGCCACCATCGGGACAGGGTATGGCTACACCTTC.

The rearrangement joins TRBV5-1 to TRBJ2-3, with 7 bases aligning to TRBD2. The CDR3 runs to 13 residues. J lost 6 bases, V lost 1 base, and 2 bases had no gene match. Germline values: CDR1 SGHRS, CDR2 YFSETQ. CDR3 sequence (DNA): TGCGCCAGCAGCTTGTTCGGGGGGGATACGCAGTATTTT. It specifies CASSLFGGDTQYF.

This clone has only a few counts. The rearrangement uses TRBV4-3 and TRBJ1-4; tentatively, D is TRBD1 (5 bases). V was trimmed by 4 bases and J by 0 bases, leaving 9 bases between them. The CDR3 contains 15 residues. The germline gives CDR1 LGHNA, CDR2 YSLEER. CDR3 protein: CASSRDSSTNEKLFF. CDR3 bases: TGCGCCAGCAGCCGAGACAGTTCAACTAATGAAAAACTGTTTTTT.

The chain links TRBV5-4 to TRBJ2-1, with TRBD2 as a possible D gene (5 bases). The CDR3 spans 15 residues. CDR1 is SGHNT, CDR2 YYREEE, per germline (reference sequence). V was pared by 4 bases and J by 3 bases, with 14 bases between. DNA for the CDR3: TGTGCCAGCAGCGGAGGTACGACGGGCTACAATGAGCAGTTCTTC. This gives the protein CASSGGTTGYNEQFF.

The chain carries TRBV5-1 and TRBJ2-3, with 7 bases that match TRBD1. CDR3 length: 16 residues. CDR1 and CDR2 from the germline V gene are SGHRS and YFSETQ. Trimming cost V 0 bases and J 3 bases; bases outside gene matches: 7. The CDR3 here is CASSLALTGLTDTQYF. Here the CDR3 DNA reads TGCGCCAGCAGCTTGGCCCTGACAGGGTTGACAGATACGCAGTATTTT.

The V call is TRBV5-4, the J call TRBJ2-1, with a possible D match to TRBD2 (6 bases). Trimming cost V 5 bases and J 6 bases, with 12 bases left between them. The V gene's germline CDR1 is SGHNT and CDR2 YYREEE (reference sequence). The CDR3 loop spans 13 amino acids. The chain's CDR3 is CASRDGTRNEQFF. The CDR3 DNA sequence: TGTGCCAGCAGAGACGGGACTCGCAATGAGCAGTTCTTC.

In this sample, this clone turned up once. The V gene is TRBV28, the J gene TRBJ1-2; D ambiguous. This CDR3 has 12 amino acids. Germline V lookup: CDR1 MDHEN, CDR2 SYDVKM. Trimming pared 1 base from V and 7 bases from J, leaving 7 bases between. The CDR3 loop reads CASSLSPFGYTF. The CDR3 nucleotides read TGTGCCAGCAGTTTATCTCCCTTTGGCTACACCTTC.

The chain carries TRBV6-1 and TRBJ2-5; 7 nucleotides agree with TRBD1. Germline V lookup: CDR1 MNHNS, CDR2 SASEGT. With V trimmed by 4 bases and J by 2 bases, 7 bases remained unmatched. CDR3 length equals 15 residues. The CDR3 is CASSGGGQQQETQYF. CDR3 bases: TGTGCCAGCAGTGGAGGGGGACAGCAACAAGAGACCCAGTACTTC.

This clone was observed a handful of times. The V and J genes are TRBV7-9 and TRBJ2-7; possible D gene TRBD1, 6 bases. CDR1 and CDR2 (germline): SEHNR, FQNEAQ (reference sequence). The V gene lost 5 bases and the J gene lost 7 bases, with 12 bases spanning the gap. The length of the CDR3 is 12 residues. This CDR3 is CASSVNQGEQYF. DNA of the CDR3: TGTGCCAGCAGCGTTAATCAGGGGGAGCAGTACTTC.